These 5 T cell receptor beta chains share one sample of origin, sequenced in a study of cytomegalovirus exposure and HLA in healthy donors. Primers: 60 Vbeta forward and 13 Jbeta reverse. Sequencing used immunoSEQ multiplex PCR; TCRdb keeps in-frame clones, though not all of them. The sample consists of roughly 56,000 clones, around 72% of them appearing once. The sequenced sample consisted of PBMCs. These receptors all stem from a man aged 50 to 60 in good health and CMV-seropositive.

The CDR3 loop is CASSMTSGGVTGELFF. Written as DNA, the CDR3 is TGTGCCAGTAGTATGACTAGCGGGGGGGTCACCGGGGAGCTGTTTTTT. The chain uses TRBV19 and TRBJ2-2; TRBD2 aligns across 14 bases. From germline, CDR1 is LNHDA and CDR2 SQIVND (reference sequence). This CDR3 spans 16 amino acids. The V and J ends lost 3 bases and 4 bases, in that order; junction bases with no gene match: 1.

This clone came up a few times. This chain connects TRBV6-5 to TRBJ1-1, with 8 positions matching TRBD1. V lost 4 bases, J lost 4 bases, and 5 bases stayed unmatched. Looked up from germline, CDR1 is MNHEY and CDR2 is SVGAGI. This CDR3 has 14 residues. In DNA, the CDR3 is TGTGCCAGCAGTTTCGTACAGGGGGGCACTGAAGCTTTCTTT. It codes for CASSFVQGGTEAFF.

The rearrangement links TRBV18 to TRBJ1-5, with D tentatively TRBD1 (6 bases). CDR1 and CDR2 from the germline V gene are KGHSH and LQKENI. The length of the CDR3 is 17 residues. V gave up 3 bases and J gave up 4 bases, with 19 bases separating them. The CDR3 sequence: CASSPGVQGLKNQPQHF. The CDR3 nucleotides are TGTGCCAGCTCACCCGGGGTCCAGGGGCTAAAGAATCAGCCCCAGCATTTT.

This clone was picked up one time. The chain recombines TRBV6-6 with TRBJ1-4; perhaps TRBD1 as D (5 bases). Germline values: CDR1 MNHNY, CDR2 SVGAGI (reference sequence). V was shortened by 3 bases and J by 5 bases, with 10 bases between the two germline ends. This CDR3 spans 14 amino acids. In DNA, the CDR3 is TGTGCCAGCAGTTATGGACAAACCAATGAAAAACTGTTTTTT. It specifies CASSYGQTNEKLFF.

The chain has TRBV30 and TRBJ2-7; 7 nucleotides match TRBD1. The CDR3 has 11 amino acids. Germline trimming cut 2 bases from V and 6 bases from J; bases unmatched to any gene: 1. CDR1 GTSNPN and CDR2 SVGIG come from the germline V gene (reference sequence). The CDR3 sequence is CAWSTGAEQYF. DNA for the CDR3: TGTGCCTGGAGTACAGGGGCCGAGCAGTACTTC.